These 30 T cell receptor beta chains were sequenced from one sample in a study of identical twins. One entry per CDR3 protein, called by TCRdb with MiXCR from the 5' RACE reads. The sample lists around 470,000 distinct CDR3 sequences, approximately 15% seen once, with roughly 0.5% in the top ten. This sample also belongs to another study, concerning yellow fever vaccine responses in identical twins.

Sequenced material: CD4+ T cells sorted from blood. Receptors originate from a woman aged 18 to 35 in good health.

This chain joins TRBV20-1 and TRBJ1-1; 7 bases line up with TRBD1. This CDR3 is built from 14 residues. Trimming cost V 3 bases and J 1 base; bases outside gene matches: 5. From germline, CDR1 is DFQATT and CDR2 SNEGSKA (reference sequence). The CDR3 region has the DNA TGCAGTGCTAGGATGACAGGGAAGAACACTGAAGCTTTCTTT. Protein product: CSARMTGKNTEAFF.

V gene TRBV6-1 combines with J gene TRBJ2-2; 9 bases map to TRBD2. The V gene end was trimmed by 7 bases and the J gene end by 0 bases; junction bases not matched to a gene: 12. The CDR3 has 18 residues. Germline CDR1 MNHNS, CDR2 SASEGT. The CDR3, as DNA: TGTGCCAGCAAACCGGCTAGCGGGGTTCAAACGAACACCGGGGAGCTGTTTTTT. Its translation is CASKPASGVQTNTGELFF.

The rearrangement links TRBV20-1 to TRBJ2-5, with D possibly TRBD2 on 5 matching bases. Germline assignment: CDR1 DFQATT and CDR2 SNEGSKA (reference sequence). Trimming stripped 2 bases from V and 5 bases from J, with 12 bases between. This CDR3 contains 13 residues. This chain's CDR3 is CSARFSAGETQYF. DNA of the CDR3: TGCAGTGCTAGATTTAGCGCTGGGGAGACCCAGTACTTC.

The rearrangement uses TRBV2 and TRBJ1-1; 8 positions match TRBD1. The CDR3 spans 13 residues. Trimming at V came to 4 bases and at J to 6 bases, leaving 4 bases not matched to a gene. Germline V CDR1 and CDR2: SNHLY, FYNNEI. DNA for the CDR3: TGTGCCAGCAGTGCTCAGGGGGCGGCTGAAGCTTTCTTT. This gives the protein CASSAQGAAEAFF.

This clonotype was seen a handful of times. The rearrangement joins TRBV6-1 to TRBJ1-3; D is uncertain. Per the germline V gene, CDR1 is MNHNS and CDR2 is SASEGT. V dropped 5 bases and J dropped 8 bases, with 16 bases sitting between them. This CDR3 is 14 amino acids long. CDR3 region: CASSRSGSVDTIYF. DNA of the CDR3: TGTGCCAGCAGTAGGTCTGGATCGGTAGACACCATATATTTT.

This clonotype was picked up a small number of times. The CDR3 nucleotides read TGCGCCAGCAGCTTGGGAGGGAAGGCAGGCTACAATGAGCAGTTCTTC. Amino acid sequence: CASSLGGKAGYNEQFF. This chain connects TRBV5-1 to TRBJ2-1, with D perhaps matching TRBD2 (5 bases). The V end lost 0 bases, the J end lost 3 bases, and 13 bases lay between the germline ends. Germline V CDR1 and CDR2: SGHRS, YFSETQ. The CDR3 length is 16 residues.

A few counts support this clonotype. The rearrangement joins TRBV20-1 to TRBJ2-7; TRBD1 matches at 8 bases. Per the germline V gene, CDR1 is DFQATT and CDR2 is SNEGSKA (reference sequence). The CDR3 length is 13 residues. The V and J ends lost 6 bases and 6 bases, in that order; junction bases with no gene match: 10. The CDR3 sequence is CSAKGQGAFEQYF. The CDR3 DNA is TGCAGTGCAAAGGGTCAGGGGGCATTCGAGCAGTACTTC.

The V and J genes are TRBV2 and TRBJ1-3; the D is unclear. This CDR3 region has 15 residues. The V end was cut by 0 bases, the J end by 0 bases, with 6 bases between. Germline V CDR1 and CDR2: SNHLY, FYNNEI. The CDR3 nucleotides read TGTGCCAGCAGTGAAGCGGGGTTCTCTGGAAACACCATATATTTT. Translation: CASSEAGFSGNTIYF.

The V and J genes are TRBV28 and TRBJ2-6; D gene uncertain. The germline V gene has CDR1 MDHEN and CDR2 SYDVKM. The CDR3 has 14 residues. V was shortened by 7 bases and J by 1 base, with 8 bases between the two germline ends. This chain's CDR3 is CASTSPSGANVLTF. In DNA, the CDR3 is TGTGCCAGCACCTCCCCGTCTGGGGCCAACGTCCTGACTTTC.

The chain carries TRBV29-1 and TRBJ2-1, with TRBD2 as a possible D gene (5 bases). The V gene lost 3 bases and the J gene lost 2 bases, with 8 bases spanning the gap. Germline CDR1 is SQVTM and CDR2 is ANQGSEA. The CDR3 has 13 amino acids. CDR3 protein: CSVEREPYNEQFF. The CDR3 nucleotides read TGCAGCGTTGAGAGGGAGCCCTACAATGAGCAGTTCTTC.

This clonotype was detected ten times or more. The CDR3 nucleotides read TGTGCCAGCAGTCTCAATCAGCCCCAGCATTTT. Translation gives CASSLNQPQHF. This chain links TRBV28 with TRBJ1-5; D remains ambiguous. Trimming shortened V by 5 bases and J by 3 bases, and 2 bases separated the two germline ends. Germline loops: CDR1 MDHEN, CDR2 SYDVKM. The CDR3 sequence is 11 residues long.

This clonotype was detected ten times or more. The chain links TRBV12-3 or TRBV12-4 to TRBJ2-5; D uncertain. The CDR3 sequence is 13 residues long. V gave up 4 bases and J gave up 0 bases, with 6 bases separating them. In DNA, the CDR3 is TGTGCCAGCAGTTACGGGTACCAAGAGACCCAGTACTTC. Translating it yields CASSYGYQETQYF.

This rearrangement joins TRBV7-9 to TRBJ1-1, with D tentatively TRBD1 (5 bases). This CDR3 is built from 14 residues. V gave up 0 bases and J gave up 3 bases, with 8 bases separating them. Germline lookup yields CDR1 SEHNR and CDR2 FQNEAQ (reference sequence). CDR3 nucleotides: TGTGCCAGCAGCTTAGCGCGCAGGGACACTGAAGCTTTCTTT. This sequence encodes CASSLARRDTEAFF.

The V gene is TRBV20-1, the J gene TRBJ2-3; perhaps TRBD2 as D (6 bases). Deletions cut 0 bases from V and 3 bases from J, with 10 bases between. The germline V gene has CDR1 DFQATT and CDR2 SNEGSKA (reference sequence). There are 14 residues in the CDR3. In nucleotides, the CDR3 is TGCAGTGCTAGAGATGGGCGGGGAACAGATACGCAGTATTTT. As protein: CSARDGRGTDTQYF.

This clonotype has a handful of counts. The DNA for the CDR3 is TGTGCCAGTAGTATAACCTACAATGAGCAGTTCTTC. Translating gives CASSITYNEQFF. The chain employs TRBV19 and TRBJ2-1; no reliable D call. Germline V lookup: CDR1 LNHDA, CDR2 SQIVND (reference sequence). V lost 2 bases, J lost 2 bases, and 1 base lay in between. The CDR3 has 12 residues.

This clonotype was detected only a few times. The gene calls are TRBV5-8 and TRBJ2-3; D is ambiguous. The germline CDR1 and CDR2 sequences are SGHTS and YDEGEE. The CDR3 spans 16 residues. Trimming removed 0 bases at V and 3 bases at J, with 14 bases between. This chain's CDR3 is CASSLGRTLGTDTQYF. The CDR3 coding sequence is TGTGCCAGCAGCTTGGGCCGAACTTTGGGGACAGATACGCAGTATTTT.

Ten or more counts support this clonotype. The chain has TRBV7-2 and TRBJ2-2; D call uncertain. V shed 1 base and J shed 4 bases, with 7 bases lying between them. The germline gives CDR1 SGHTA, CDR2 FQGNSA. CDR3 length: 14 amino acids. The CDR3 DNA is TGTGCCAGCAGCTTAGGGCCCGGCACCGGGGAGCTGTTTTTT. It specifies CASSLGPGTGELFF.

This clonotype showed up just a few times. The CDR3 DNA follows: TGCGCCAGCAGTGAGTGGGGATACGCAGTATGGGATACGCAGTATTTT. This translates into CASSEWGYAVWDTQYF. This sequence joins TRBV10-1 and TRBJ2-3; D gene ambiguous. V was pared by 1 base and J by 6 bases, with 17 bases between. The CDR3 is made up of 16 amino acids. Germline CDR1 and CDR2: WNHNN and SYGVQD (reference sequence).

CDR3 coding DNA: TGTGCCAGCAGCTTGGGCGTGGGAGGGCCCGCCTACGAGCAGTACTTC. The encoded protein is CASSLGVGGPAYEQYF. The chain uses TRBV5-6 and TRBJ2-7; 7 positions match TRBD2. The germline gives CDR1 SGHDT, CDR2 YYEEEE. Trimming cost V 0 bases and J 2 bases; bases outside gene matches: 8. This CDR3 is built from 16 residues.

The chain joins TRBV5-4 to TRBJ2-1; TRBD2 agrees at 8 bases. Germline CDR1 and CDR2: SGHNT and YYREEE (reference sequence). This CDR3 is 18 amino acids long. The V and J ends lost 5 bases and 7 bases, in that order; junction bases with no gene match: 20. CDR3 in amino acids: CASRSQVVYGGAGNEQFF. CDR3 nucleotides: TGTGCCAGCAGGAGTCAAGTGGTCTACGGGGGGGCCGGGAATGAGCAGTTCTTC.

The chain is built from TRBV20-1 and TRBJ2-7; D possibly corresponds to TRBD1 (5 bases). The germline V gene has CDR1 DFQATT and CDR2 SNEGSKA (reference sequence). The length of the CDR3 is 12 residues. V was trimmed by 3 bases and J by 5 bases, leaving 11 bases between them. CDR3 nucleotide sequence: TGCAGTGCTAGTCAGGGCCTAAACGAGCAGTACTTC. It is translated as CSASQGLNEQYF.

In nucleotides, the CDR3 is TGTGCCAGCAGGGGTAGATTATGGGGCGGGGGAAACACAGATACGCAGTATTTT. Its translation: CASRGRLWGGGNTDTQYF. This sequence joins TRBV11-2 and TRBJ2-3; 7 nucleotides line up with TRBD2. The CDR3 totals 18 residues. Trimming cost V 6 bases and J 2 bases; bases outside gene matches: 17. Germline V CDR1 and CDR2: SGHAT, FQNNGV.

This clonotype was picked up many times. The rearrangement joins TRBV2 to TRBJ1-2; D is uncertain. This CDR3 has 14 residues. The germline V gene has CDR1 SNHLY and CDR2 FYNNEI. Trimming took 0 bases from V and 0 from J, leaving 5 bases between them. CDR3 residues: CASSEALANYGYTF. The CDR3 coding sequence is TGTGCCAGCAGTGAAGCCCTAGCTAACTATGGCTACACCTTC.

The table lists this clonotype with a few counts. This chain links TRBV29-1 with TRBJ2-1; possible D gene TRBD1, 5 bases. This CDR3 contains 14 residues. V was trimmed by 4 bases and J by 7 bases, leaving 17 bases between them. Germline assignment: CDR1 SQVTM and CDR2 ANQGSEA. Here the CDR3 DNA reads TGCAGCGTTGCCGGCCAGGGCGAAGGGAATGAGCAGTTCTTC. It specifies CSVAGQGEGNEQFF.

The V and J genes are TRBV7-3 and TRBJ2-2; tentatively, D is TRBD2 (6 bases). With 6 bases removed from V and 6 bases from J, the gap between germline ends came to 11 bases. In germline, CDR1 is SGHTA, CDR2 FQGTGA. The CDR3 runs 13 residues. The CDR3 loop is CASSSLAAGELFF. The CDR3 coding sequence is TGTGCCAGCAGTAGTTTAGCGGCCGGGGAGCTGTTTTTT.

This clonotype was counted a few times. The CDR3 DNA reads TGCGCCAGCAGCCAAGATGCGGGAGCCGATACGCAGTATTTT. Amino acid sequence: CASSQDAGADTQYF. This rearrangement joins TRBV4-3 to TRBJ2-3; TRBD2 matches 7 bases. J gave up 6 bases and V 0 bases, and 3 bases lay outside the gene matches. Germline V gives CDR1 LGHNA, CDR2 YSLEER. The CDR3 spans 14 residues.

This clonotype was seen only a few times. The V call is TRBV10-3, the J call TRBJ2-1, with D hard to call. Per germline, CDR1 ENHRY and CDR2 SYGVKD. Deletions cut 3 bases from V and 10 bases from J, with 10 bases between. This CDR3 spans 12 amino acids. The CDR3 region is CAISDKGDEQFF. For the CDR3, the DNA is TGTGCCATCAGTGACAAGGGTGACGAGCAGTTCTTC.

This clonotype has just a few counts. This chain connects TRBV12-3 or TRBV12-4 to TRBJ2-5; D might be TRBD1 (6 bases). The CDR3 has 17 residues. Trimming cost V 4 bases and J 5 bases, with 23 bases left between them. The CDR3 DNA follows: TGTGCCAGCAGTTCCGAAAAGACTTCCAGGGGCGGGGAGACCCAGTACTTC. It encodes CASSSEKTSRGGETQYF.

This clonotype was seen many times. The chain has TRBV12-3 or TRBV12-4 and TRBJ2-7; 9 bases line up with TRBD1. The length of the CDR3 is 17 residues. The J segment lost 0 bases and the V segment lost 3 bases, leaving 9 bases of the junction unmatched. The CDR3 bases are TGTGCCAGCAGTTTTTGGGGACAGGGACAGAGCTCCTACGAGCAGTACTTC. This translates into CASSFWGQGQSSYEQYF.

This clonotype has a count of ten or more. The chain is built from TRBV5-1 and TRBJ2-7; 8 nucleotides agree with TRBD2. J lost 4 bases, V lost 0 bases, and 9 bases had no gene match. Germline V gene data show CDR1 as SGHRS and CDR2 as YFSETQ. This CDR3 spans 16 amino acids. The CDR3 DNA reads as TGCGCCAGCAGCTTGGCCCCGGGGGGGGGCCTATACGAGCAGTACTTC. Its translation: CASSLAPGGGLYEQYF. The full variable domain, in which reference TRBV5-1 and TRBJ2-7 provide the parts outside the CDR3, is KAGVTQTPRYLIKTRGQQVTLSCSPISGHRSVSWYQQTPGQGLQFLFEYFSETQRNKGNFPGRFSGRQFSNSRSEMNVSTLELGDSALYLCASSLAPGGGLYEQYFGPGTRLTVT.